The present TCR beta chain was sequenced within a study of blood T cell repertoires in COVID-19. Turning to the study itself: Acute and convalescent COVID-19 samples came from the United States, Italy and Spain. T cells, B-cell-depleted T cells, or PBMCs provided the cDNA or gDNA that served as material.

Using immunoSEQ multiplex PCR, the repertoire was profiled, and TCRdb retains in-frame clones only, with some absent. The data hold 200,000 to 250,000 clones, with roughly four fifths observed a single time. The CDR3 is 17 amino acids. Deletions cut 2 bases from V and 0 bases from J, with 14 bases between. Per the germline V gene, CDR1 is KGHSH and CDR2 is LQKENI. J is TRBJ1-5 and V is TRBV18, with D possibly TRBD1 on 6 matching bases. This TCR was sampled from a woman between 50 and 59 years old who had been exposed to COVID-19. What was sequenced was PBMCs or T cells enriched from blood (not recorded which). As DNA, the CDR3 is TGTGCCAGCTCACCAGACAGGTCGACGTATAGCAATCAGCCCCAGCATTTT. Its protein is CASSPDRSTYSNQPQHF.